Included here is one T cell receptor beta chain sequence, with context. Per the germline V gene, CDR1 is SGHAT and CDR2 is FQNNGV. Trimming at V came to 4 bases and at J to 0 bases, leaving 10 bases not matched to a gene. The length of the CDR3 is 19 residues. This specimen comes from a study of shared clonotypes between healthy human individuals. Produced via immunoSEQ multiplex PCR; TCRdb's table is partial and in-frame only. The repertoire holds 2 million to 2.5 million clones, with approximately 94% as singletons. Naive CD8 cells lacked CD45RO and underwent positive selection for CCR7, leaving out terminally differentiated effector memory CD45RA+ cells.

The specimen was naive CD8+ T cells sorted from blood. The clonotype was recovered from a man aged 18 to 30 in good health. This chain links TRBV11-2 with TRBJ2-1; 12 bases match TRBD2. CDR3 coding DNA: TGTGCCAGCAGCTCTGGACTAGCGGGGTATCAGAGCTCCTACAATGAGCAGTTCTTC. This gives the protein CASSSGLAGYQSSYNEQFF.